This T cell receptor beta chain was sequenced for a study of shared clonotypes between healthy human individuals. Background on the study: Researchers drew samples from two women and a few men aged 18 to 49.

Naive CD8 cells comprised CD45RO-negative, CCR7-positively selected cells, excluding terminally differentiated effector memory CD45RA+ cells. The study, taken as a whole, reports: Lower generation probabilities were found for non-shared clonotypes than for those shared by all four donors. Clonotype sharing across several donors was observed for approximately 5% of naive CD4 clonotypes.

Germline CDR1 and CDR2: LNHDA and SQIVND (reference sequence). CDR3 size: 13 residues. V gave up 5 bases and J gave up 3 bases, with 11 bases separating them. A note on this clone: The antigen is not known.

Only in-frame clones appear in the TCRdb table, and some are missing; sequencing was by immunoSEQ multiplex PCR. The sample has about 2 million clones; about 95% are singletons. J is TRBJ2-7 and V is TRBV19; tentatively, D is TRBD2 (6 bases). The clonotype originates from a man aged 18 to 30 in good health. Material: naive CD8+ T cells sorted from blood. The CDR3 loop reads CASSYSRGYEQYF. CDR3 coding DNA: TGTGCCAGTAGTTACTCGCGGGGCTACGAGCAGTACTTC. Variable domain in full (rest from reference TRBV19 and TRBJ2-7): DGGITQSPKYLFRKEGQNVTLSCEQNLNHDAMYWYRQDPGQGLRLIYYSQIVNDFQKGDIAEGYSVSREKKESFPLTVTSAQKNPTAFYLCASSYSRGYEQYFGPGTRLTVT.